This TCR beta chain originates from a study of cytomegalovirus exposure and HLA in healthy donors. This CDR3 spans 15 amino acids. CDR1 is KGHSY, CDR2 FQNENV, per germline. Trimming took 4 bases from V and 0 from J, leaving 10 bases between them. The PCR ran on 60 Vbeta and 13 Jbeta primers. Assay used: immunoSEQ multiplex PCR; TCRdb lists only in-frame clones, some missing. Found here are 140,000 to 150,000 clones, 78% of them singletons; the top ten hold roughly 2.9%. Study findings and constraints: In vitro assays verified that a few CMV-associated chains recognized CMV antigens specifically. Owing to their indistinguishability, certain V segments, notably TRBV6-2 and TRBV6-3, were excluded.

Notes on this clone: Its antigen is currently unknown.

The genes are TRBV16 and TRBJ1-3; no firm D call. The receptor comes from a female donor in good health and CMV-seronegative. Sequencing used PBMCs. CDR3 residues: CASSPGPGSGNTIYF. The CDR3 region has the DNA TGTGCCAGCAGCCCCGGCCCGGGCTCTGGAAACACCATATATTTT. The whole variable domain, filled in from reference TRBV16 and TRBJ1-3, reads GEEVAQTPKHLVRGEGQKAKLYCAPIKGHSYVFWYQQVLKNEFKFLISFQNENVFDETGMPKERFSAKCLPNSPCSLEIQATKLEDSAVYFCASSPGPGSGNTIYFGEGSWLTVV.